Described below is a single T cell receptor (beta chain) sequence and its context. Its antigen is still unknown. The sample is drawn from a study of early T cells in non-severe SARS-CoV-2 infection. In the study overall: Unsorted whole-blood RNA was sequenced in bulk, leaving chains unpaired. Notes on the study in general: There was a bias toward anti-spike CD8 responses in VDJdb matching, which missed private and CD4 specificities.

cDNA molecules, individually, were tagged with unique molecular identifiers. TCRdb called the 5' RACE reads again in MiXCR, with one record for every CDR3 protein. The sample has about 68,000 distinct CDR3 sequences, roughly an eighth seen once. The TCR originated in an adult who was a healthcare worker with PCR-confirmed SARS-CoV-2 infection or an uninfected control (not recorded which). Source material: whole blood.

The CDR3, as DNA: TGCAGCGGCGGGGTTCAAGATACGCAGTATTTT. Its translation: CSGGVQDTQYF. V gene TRBV29-1 combines with J gene TRBJ2-3; possible D gene TRBD2, 6 bases. The ends were cut back, 7 bases at V and 5 bases at J, with 10 bases in the middle. There are 11 residues in the CDR3. CDR1 and CDR2 from the germline V gene are SQVTM and ANQGSEA.